The 28 T cell receptor beta chains reported below all come from one sample, sequenced in a study of CD8+ T cells in alopecia areata. Noted treatment: oral pan-JAK inhibitor, 5-10 mg twice daily. Extracted RNA was reverse transcribed into cDNA, the sequencing template. Assay used: immunoSEQ multiplex PCR; TCRdb lists only in-frame clones, some missing. The sample lists about 220,000 clones, under 75% occurring once. This sample comprised CD4+ T cells sorted from blood, obtained at week 4, from a patient treated with tofacitinib. All receptors come from a human donor with alopecia areata.

This clone was counted between two and nine times. The chain links TRBV2 to TRBJ2-3; D not resolved. The CDR3 loop spans 14 amino acids. Trimming left V 8 bases short and J 2 bases short, with 14 bases between. Germline assignment: CDR1 SNHLY and CDR2 FYNNEI. The CDR3 protein is CASGVTLPTDTQYF. The CDR3 DNA reads as TGTGCCAGCGGAGTCACCCTACCCACAGATACGCAGTATTTT.

The chain is built from TRBV7-2 and TRBJ2-1; TRBD1 might be the D (6 bases). Trimming took off 1 base at V and 12 bases at J, with 16 bases between the two ends. The length of the CDR3 is 14 residues. The germline V gene encodes CDR1 SGHTA and CDR2 FQGNSA. The CDR3 sequence: CASSLEIQGRVQFF. The CDR3 nucleotides read TGTGCCAGCAGCTTAGAAATACAGGGAAGGGTGCAGTTCTTC.

The chain is built from TRBV30 and TRBJ1-5; D may be TRBD1 (5 bases). CDR1 is GTSNPN and CDR2 is SVGIG in the germline V gene (reference sequence). The CDR3 consists of 13 residues. V lost 0 bases, J lost 13 bases, and 16 bases lay in between. Written as DNA, the CDR3 is TGTGCCTGGAGTGTACTTCCGGGGCAAGAACAGCATTTT. Translation: CAWSVLPGQEQHF. Based on the CDR3 plus reference TRBV30 and TRBJ1-5, the full variable domain is SQTIHQWPATLVQPVGSPLSLECTVEGTSNPNLYWYRQAAGRGLQLLFYSVGIGQISSEVPQNLSASRPQDRQFILSSKKLLLSDSGFYLCAWSVLPGQEQHFGDGTRLSIL.

The CDR3 coding sequence is TGTGCCATCAGTGAGTCTGCGACTAGCGGGGGGGCCCAGTTCTCTGGGGCCAACGTCCTGACTTTC. It translates to CAISESATSGGAQFSGANVLTF. The rearrangement joins TRBV10-3 to TRBJ2-6, with 14 bases identical to TRBD2. Germline V gene lookup returns CDR1 ENHRY and CDR2 SYGVKD. The CDR3 has 22 amino acids. J was trimmed by 0 bases and V by 0 bases; bases with no gene match: 10.

V is TRBV5-1 and J is TRBJ2-7; 8 bases line up with TRBD2. The CDR3 loop spans 15 amino acids. Germline values: CDR1 SGHRS, CDR2 YFSETQ. The trim removed 6 bases at V and 7 bases at J, leaving 15 bases unmatched. CDR3 bases: TGCGCCAGCACCAGCATCAGCGGGGGATTATTAGAGCAGTACTTC. Protein product: CASTSISGGLLEQYF.

The chain combines TRBV6-7 with TRBJ2-1; 7 positions match TRBD1. TRBV6-7 carries the ORF label, with uncertain function. J was trimmed by 1 base and V by 4 bases; bases with no gene match: 4. The CDR3 spans 15 residues. The CDR3 loop reads CASSFHRGSYNEQFF. The CDR3, as DNA: TGTGCCAGCAGTTTCCACAGGGGATCCTACAATGAGCAGTTCTTC.

This clone was seen only a few times. This chain connects TRBV6-1 to TRBJ1-2, with D unclear. Deletions cut 2 bases from V and 6 bases from J, with 7 bases between. Germline CDR1 MNHNS, CDR2 SASEGT. CDR3 length: 12 amino acids. CDR3 DNA sequence: TGTGCCAGCAGTGAAACGAGGGATGGCTACACCTTC. Translation: CASSETRDGYTF.

This clone came up a few times. This chain links TRBV7-2 with TRBJ1-2, with a weak D call TRBD1 (5 bases). The ends were cut back, 2 bases at V and 7 bases at J, with 14 bases in the middle. CDR1 is SGHTA and CDR2 is FQGNSA in the germline V gene. CDR3 length: 14 amino acids. CDR3 in amino acids: CASSLSPGVGGYTF. Written as DNA, the CDR3 is TGTGCCAGCAGCTTATCCCCGGGGGTCGGTGGCTACACCTTC.

The chain uses TRBV27 and TRBJ1-6; the D is unclear. The V end lost 6 bases, the J end lost 10 bases, and 10 bases lay between the germline ends. This CDR3 comprises 12 residues. Germline CDR1 reads MNHEY; CDR2 reads SMNVEV (reference sequence). The CDR3, as DNA: TGTGCCAGCAGCACCCCCGGATCACCCCTCCACTTT. Protein sequence: CASSTPGSPLHF.

V is TRBV7-9 and J is TRBJ2-6, with a tentative D call TRBD2 (5 bases). From germline, CDR1 is SEHNR and CDR2 FQNEAQ (reference sequence). The length of the CDR3 is 14 residues. The V and J ends lost 10 bases and 1 base respectively, with 11 bases between them. This CDR3 is CATQGGSGANVLTF. CDR3 nucleotides: TGTGCCACCCAAGGAGGTTCTGGGGCCAACGTCCTGACTTTC. The complete variable domain, with remaining parts taken from reference TRBV7-9 and TRBJ2-6, reads DTGVSQNPRHKITKRGQNVTFRCDPISEHNRLYWYRQTLGQGPEFLTYFQNEAQLEKSRLLSDRFSAERPKGSFSTLEIQRTEQGDSAMYLCATQGGSGANVLTFGAGSRLTVL.

This clone occurred once. V is TRBV29-1 and J is TRBJ1-2; D is possibly TRBD1 (5 bases). The length of the CDR3 is 12 residues. Trimming cost V 3 bases and J 4 bases, with 9 bases left between them. Per the germline V gene, CDR1 is SQVTM and CDR2 is ANQGSEA. The CDR3 sequence: CSVDEGPYGYTF. CDR3 in DNA: TGCAGCGTTGACGAGGGGCCCTATGGCTACACCTTC.

This sequence joins TRBV2 and TRBJ2-7, with 8 positions matching TRBD1. The CDR3 spans 14 residues. With V trimmed by 6 bases and J by 3 bases, 7 bases remained unmatched. Germline CDR1 reads SNHLY; CDR2 reads FYNNEI. The CDR3 coding sequence is TGTGCCAGCAGGCCGACAGGGGTCGGCTACGAGCAGTACTTC. Translating gives CASRPTGVGYEQYF.

The chain links TRBV6-1 to TRBJ2-7; D not certain. Trimming pared 3 bases from V and 2 bases from J, leaving 11 bases between. Germline CDR1 MNHNS, CDR2 SASEGT. The CDR3 runs 14 residues. CDR3 protein: CASSDPTPPYEQYF. The CDR3 bases are TGTGCCAGCAGTGACCCGACTCCCCCCTACGAGCAGTACTTC.

This clone has a handful of counts. V usage is TRBV30 and J usage is TRBJ1-1; D call uncertain. The CDR3 consists of 14 residues. Germline CDR1 and CDR2: GTSNPN and SVGIG (reference sequence). V was clipped by 5 bases and J by 0 bases, with 13 bases between them. Here the CDR3 DNA reads TGTGCCTGGGGGAACTGGAACATGAACACTGAAGCTTTCTTT. The encoded protein is CAWGNWNMNTEAFF.

The chain links TRBV15 to TRBJ2-1, with 9 bases aligning to TRBD2. This CDR3 contains 15 residues. The germline CDR1 and CDR2 sequences are LNHNV and YYDKDF (reference sequence). V lost 8 bases and J lost 6; bases outside the gene matches: 11. CDR3 in amino acids: CATSQPSGARNEQFF. Here the CDR3 DNA reads TGTGCCACCTCGCAGCCTAGCGGGGCCCGCAATGAGCAGTTCTTC.

This chain links TRBV2 with TRBJ2-2; TRBD1 is a possible D gene (5 bases). The V and J ends lost 7 bases and 1 base respectively, with 10 bases between them. The CDR3 covers 14 residues. In germline, CDR1 is SNHLY, CDR2 FYNNEI. CDR3 DNA: TGTGCCAGCATTCAGGGTTTGAACACCGGGGAGCTGTTTTTT. Translated: CASIQGLNTGELFF.

This clone came up a few times. This chain joins TRBV18 and TRBJ2-6; D uncertain. Trimming left V 5 bases short and J 2 bases short, with 7 bases between. The CDR3 sequence is 14 residues long. Germline CDR1 KGHSH, CDR2 LQKENI. Here the CDR3 DNA reads TGTGCCAGCTCATCTGGGGCTGGGGCCAACGTCCTGACTTTC. Protein: CASSSGAGANVLTF.

This clone was picked up one time. The chain combines TRBV14 with TRBJ2-7; D is undetermined. The germline V gene encodes CDR1 SGHDN and CDR2 FVKESK. This CDR3 is 12 amino acids long. V shed 1 base and J shed 4 bases, with 5 bases lying between them. The CDR3 DNA sequence: TGTGCCAGCAGCCAAGGGGTATACGAGCAGTACTTC. Its protein product is CASSQGVYEQYF. The full variable domain, rest sourced from reference TRBV14 and TRBJ2-7, is EAGVTQFPSHSVIEKGQTVTLRCDPISGHDNLYWYRRVMGKEIKFLLHFVKESKQDESGMPNNRFLAERTGGTYSTLKVQPAELEDSGVYFCASSQGVYEQYFGPGTRLTVT.

The gene calls are TRBV5-6 and TRBJ2-3; D unclear. Trimming removed 0 bases at V and 4 bases at J, with 18 bases between. The CDR3 runs to 17 residues. From germline, CDR1 is SGHDT and CDR2 YYEEEE. Written as DNA, the CDR3 is TGTGCCAGCAGCTTGGCGGCTAGGAGTACTCGTGCAGATACGCAGTATTTT. Amino acids: CASSLAARSTRADTQYF.

This chain links TRBV6-5 with TRBJ2-7; 10 bases are shared with TRBD1. This CDR3 has 15 amino acids. V shed 2 bases and J 5 bases; nucleotides not matched to a gene: 6. Germline V lookup: CDR1 MNHEY, CDR2 SVGAGI. The CDR3 reads CASSYRTGGNHEQYF. CDR3 DNA sequence: TGTGCCAGCAGTTACAGGACAGGGGGTAATCACGAGCAGTACTTC.

This clone was observed a handful of times. V is TRBV29-1 and J is TRBJ1-2; D may be TRBD1 (5 bases). Trimming removed 3 bases from V and 5 bases from J, with 19 bases in between. This CDR3 spans 15 amino acids. Germline loops: CDR1 SQVTM, CDR2 ANQGSEA. In DNA, the CDR3 is TGCAGCGTTGATGAGGGGTATGGAGGGCTTTATGGCTACACCTTC. Encoded protein: CSVDEGYGGLYGYTF.

The V gene is TRBV5-6, the J gene TRBJ1-3; no definite D call. The V and J ends lost 0 bases and 0 bases respectively, with 7 bases between them. This CDR3 spans 15 amino acids. CDR1 is SGHDT and CDR2 is YYEEEE in the germline V gene. CDR3 protein: CASSLDTYSGNTIYF. DNA of the CDR3: TGTGCCAGCAGCTTGGACACCTACTCTGGAAACACCATATATTTT. The full variable domain, with the rest looked up from reference TRBV5-6 and TRBJ1-3, is DAGVTQSPTHLIKTRGQQVTLRCSPKSGHDTVSWYQQALGQGPQFIFQYYEEEERQRGNFPDRFSGHQFPNYSSELNVNALLLGDSALYLCASSLDTYSGNTIYFGEGSWLTVV.

V usage is TRBV7-2 and J usage is TRBJ1-6; D not certain. The CDR3 length is 12 residues. CDR1 and CDR2 from the germline V gene are SGHTA and FQGNSA. The V end lost 5 bases, the J end lost 11 bases, and 10 bases lay between the germline ends. The CDR3 DNA reads TGTGCCAGCAGCCCCCCTCGCCCACCCCTCCACTTT. Encoded protein: CASSPPRPPLHF.

The V call is TRBV5-1, the J call TRBJ2-2, with D perhaps TRBD2 (6 bases). The CDR3 extends over 15 amino acids. Germline lookup yields CDR1 SGHRS and CDR2 YFSETQ. V shed 4 bases and J shed 0 bases, with 10 bases lying between them. CDR3 bases: TGCGCCAGCAGCGCCGGGACTGCGAACACCGGGGAGCTGTTTTTT. Translated: CASSAGTANTGELFF.

This chain links TRBV19 with TRBJ2-6, with D perhaps TRBD1 (5 bases). Germline V gene data show CDR1 as LNHDA and CDR2 as SQIVND (reference sequence). Trimming stripped 3 bases from V and 0 bases from J, with 9 bases between. This CDR3 has 16 amino acids. For the CDR3, the DNA is TGTGCCAGTAGTATTTGGCAGGGCTCTGGGGCCAACGTCCTGACTTTC. This gives the protein CASSIWQGSGANVLTF.

The chain joins TRBV30 to TRBJ1-2; the D is unclear. The V end lost 0 bases, the J end lost 6 bases, and 11 bases lay between the germline ends. This CDR3 region has 13 residues. Per the germline V gene, CDR1 is GTSNPN and CDR2 is SVGIG (reference sequence). The chain's CDR3 is CAWSVGQGHGYTF. The CDR3 DNA reads TGTGCCTGGAGTGTGGGTCAAGGGCATGGCTACACCTTC.

This clone was seen only a few times. The chain combines TRBV30 with TRBJ1-6; perhaps TRBD1 as D (6 bases). Germline CDR1 GTSNPN, CDR2 SVGIG (reference sequence). The CDR3 consists of 15 residues. V shed 0 bases and J shed 7 bases, with 13 bases lying between them. The CDR3: CAWSVWRTVNSPLHF. CDR3 DNA sequence: TGTGCCTGGAGTGTATGGAGGACAGTGAATTCACCCCTCCACTTT.

This chain uses TRBV5-1 with TRBJ2-5, with D perhaps TRBD1 (7 bases). Germline V lookup: CDR1 SGHRS, CDR2 YFSETQ. Trimming shortened V by 4 bases and J by 1 base, and 11 bases separated the two germline ends. This CDR3 region has 14 residues. CDR3 bases: TGCGCCAGCAGCGCGGGACAGTCCCAAGAGACCCAGTACTTC. This sequence encodes CASSAGQSQETQYF.